Below, 5 T cell receptor beta chains from the same sample are listed, as sequenced in a study of T cells in tuberculosis. TCRdb's table, derived via immunoSEQ multiplex PCR, lists solely in-frame clones and lacks some. The table has about 30,000 clones, 92% seen once. The time point: new active TB diagnosis, blood taken before or within 7 days of starting treatment. The sequencing used PBMCs, collected at tuberculosis diagnosis. These receptors came from an adult with tuberculosis.

The rearrangement uses TRBV7-2 and TRBJ2-7; 9 nucleotides agree with TRBD1. The CDR3 has 14 amino acids. Germline V CDR1 and CDR2: SGHTA, FQGNSA. V gave up 8 bases and J gave up 1 base; unmatched junction bases: 6. The CDR3 sequence: CASSTDRGSYEQYF. In nucleotides, the CDR3 is TGTGCCAGCTCTACCGACAGGGGGTCCTACGAGCAGTACTTC.

The rearrangement links TRBV4-1 to TRBJ2-1; possibly TRBD1 for D (5 bases). The CDR3 length is 13 residues. Deletions cut 4 bases from V and 8 bases from J, with 12 bases between. Looked up from germline, CDR1 is MGHRA and CDR2 is YSYEKL. As DNA, the CDR3 is TGCGCCAGCAGCCGCAAAGGGGTGGATGAGCAGTTCTTC. Translating gives CASSRKGVDEQFF.

V and J are TRBV19 and TRBJ2-7, with D possibly TRBD1 on 5 matching bases. The V gene lost 6 bases and the J gene lost 2 bases, with 11 bases spanning the gap. CDR3 length: 13 amino acids. CDR1 is LNHDA, CDR2 SQIVND, per germline (reference sequence). Written as DNA, the CDR3 is TGTGCCAGTAGCATTCAGGGCGCCTACGAGCAGTACTTC. It encodes CASSIQGAYEQYF.

The chain links TRBV28 to TRBJ2-1; the match to TRBD2 covers 12 bases. Unmatched junction bases numbered 2, after V lost 3 bases and J lost 5 bases. This CDR3 is 15 amino acids long. Germline values: CDR1 MDHEN, CDR2 SYDVKM. This chain's CDR3 is CASSLTSGGNNEQFF. In DNA, the CDR3 is TGTGCCAGCAGTTTGACTAGCGGGGGAAACAATGAGCAGTTCTTC.

The chain is built from TRBV7-2 and TRBJ2-3, with a tentative D call TRBD2 (6 bases). The V and J ends lost 4 bases and 5 bases respectively, with 13 bases between them. The CDR3 runs 14 residues. The germline V gene encodes CDR1 SGHTA and CDR2 FQGNSA. Here the CDR3 reads CASSSGLPGDTQYF. CDR3 nucleotides: TGTGCCAGCAGCTCGGGACTCCCGGGAGATACGCAGTATTTT.